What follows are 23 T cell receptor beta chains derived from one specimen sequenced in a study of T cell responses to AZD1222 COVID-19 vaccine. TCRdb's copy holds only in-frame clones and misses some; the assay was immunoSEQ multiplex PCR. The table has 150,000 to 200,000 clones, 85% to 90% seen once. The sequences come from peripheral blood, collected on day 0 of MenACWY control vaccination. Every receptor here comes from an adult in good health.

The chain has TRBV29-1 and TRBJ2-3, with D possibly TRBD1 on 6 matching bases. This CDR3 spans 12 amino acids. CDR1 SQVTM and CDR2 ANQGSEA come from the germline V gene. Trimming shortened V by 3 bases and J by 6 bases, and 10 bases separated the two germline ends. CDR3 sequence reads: CSVDPQGDTQYF. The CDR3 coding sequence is TGCAGCGTTGATCCGCAGGGGGATACGCAGTATTTT.

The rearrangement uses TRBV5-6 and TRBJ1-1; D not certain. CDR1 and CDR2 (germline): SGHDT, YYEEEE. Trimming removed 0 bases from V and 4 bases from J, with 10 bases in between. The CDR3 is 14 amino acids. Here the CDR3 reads CASSLEGEGTEAFF. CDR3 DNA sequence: TGTGCCAGCAGCTTGGAAGGAGAGGGCACTGAAGCTTTCTTT.

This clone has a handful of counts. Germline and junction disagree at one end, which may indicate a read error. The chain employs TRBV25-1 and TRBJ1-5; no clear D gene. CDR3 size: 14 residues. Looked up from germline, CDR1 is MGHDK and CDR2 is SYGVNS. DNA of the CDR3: TGTGCCAGCATTGAAGGACCTTGGGGTCAGCCCCAGCATTTT. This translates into CASIEGPWGQPQHF.

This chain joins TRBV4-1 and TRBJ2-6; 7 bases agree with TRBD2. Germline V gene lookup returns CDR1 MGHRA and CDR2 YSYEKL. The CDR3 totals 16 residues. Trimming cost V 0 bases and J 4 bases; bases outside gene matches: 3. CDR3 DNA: TGCGCCAGCAGCCAAGATTGGCGGGAGGGGGCCAACGTCCTGACTTTC. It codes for CASSQDWREGANVLTF.

The CDR3 here is CASSFPGALGNQPQHF. As DNA, the CDR3 is TGTGCCAGCAGTTTTCCGGGGGCGCTTGGCAATCAGCCCCAGCATTTT. The chain carries TRBV28 and TRBJ1-5; D might be TRBD1 (6 bases). Germline-derived CDR1 and CDR2 are MDHEN and SYDVKM. V was cut by 3 bases and J by 2 bases, with 14 bases left in between. The CDR3 is 16 residues long.

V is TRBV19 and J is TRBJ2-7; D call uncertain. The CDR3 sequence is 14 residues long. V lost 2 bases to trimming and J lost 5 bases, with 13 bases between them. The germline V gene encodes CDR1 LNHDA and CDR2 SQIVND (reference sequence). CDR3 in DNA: TGTGCCAGTAGTATATTTTCCGGCCATCACGAGCAGTACTTC. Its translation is CASSIFSGHHEQYF. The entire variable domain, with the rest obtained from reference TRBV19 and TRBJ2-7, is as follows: DGGITQSPKYLFRKEGQNVTLSCEQNLNHDAMYWYRQDPGQGLRLIYYSQIVNDFQKGDIAEGYSVSREKKESFPLTVTSAQKNPTAFYLCASSIFSGHHEQYFGPGTRLTVT.

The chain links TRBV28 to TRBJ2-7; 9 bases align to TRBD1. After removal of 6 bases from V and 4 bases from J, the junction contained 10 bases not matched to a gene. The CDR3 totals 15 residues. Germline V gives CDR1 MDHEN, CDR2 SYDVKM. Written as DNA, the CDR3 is TGTGCCAGCAGGGAACCGGGACAGGGCAGGTACGAGCAGTACTTC. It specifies CASREPGQGRYEQYF.

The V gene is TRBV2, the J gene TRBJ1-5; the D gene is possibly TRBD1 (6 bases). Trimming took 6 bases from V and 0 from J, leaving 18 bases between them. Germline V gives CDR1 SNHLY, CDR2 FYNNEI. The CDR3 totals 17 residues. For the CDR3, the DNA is TGTGCCAGCAGCCCAACCCCGACAGGTTATAGCAATCAGCCCCAGCATTTT. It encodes CASSPTPTGYSNQPQHF.

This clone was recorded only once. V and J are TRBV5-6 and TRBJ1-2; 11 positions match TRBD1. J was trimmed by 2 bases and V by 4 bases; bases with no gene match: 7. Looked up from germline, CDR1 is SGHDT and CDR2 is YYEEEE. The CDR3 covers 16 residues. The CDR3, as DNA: TGTGCCAGCAGCCGCCAGGGACAGGGGGTGAACTATGGCTACACCTTC. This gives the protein CASSRQGQGVNYGYTF.

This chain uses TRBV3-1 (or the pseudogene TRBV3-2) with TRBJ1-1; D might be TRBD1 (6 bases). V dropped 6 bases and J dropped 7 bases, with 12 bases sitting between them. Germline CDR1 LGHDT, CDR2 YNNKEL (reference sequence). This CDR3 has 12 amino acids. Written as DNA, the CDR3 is TGTGCCAGCAGTAGGGTGGACAGTGAAGCTTTCTTT. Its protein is CASSRVDSEAFF.

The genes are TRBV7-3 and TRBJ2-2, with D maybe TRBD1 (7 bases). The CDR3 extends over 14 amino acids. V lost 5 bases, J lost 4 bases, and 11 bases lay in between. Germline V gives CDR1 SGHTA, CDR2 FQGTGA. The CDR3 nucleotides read TGTGCCAGCAGCCCCCAGGGGGGCACCGGGGAGCTGTTTTTT. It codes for CASSPQGGTGELFF.

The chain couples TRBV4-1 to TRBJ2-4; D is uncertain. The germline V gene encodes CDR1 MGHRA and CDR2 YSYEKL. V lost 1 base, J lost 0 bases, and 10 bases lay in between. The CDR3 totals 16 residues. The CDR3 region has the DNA TGCGCCAGCAGCCAAGCTAACAATCTAGCCAAAAACATTCAGTACTTC. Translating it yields CASSQANNLAKNIQYF.

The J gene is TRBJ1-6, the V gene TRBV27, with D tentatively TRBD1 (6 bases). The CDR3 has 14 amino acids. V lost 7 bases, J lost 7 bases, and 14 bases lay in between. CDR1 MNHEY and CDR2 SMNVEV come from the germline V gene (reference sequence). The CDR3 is CASKGGLTNSPLHF. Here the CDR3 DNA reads TGTGCCAGCAAGGGGGGCCTCACAAATTCACCCCTCCACTTT.

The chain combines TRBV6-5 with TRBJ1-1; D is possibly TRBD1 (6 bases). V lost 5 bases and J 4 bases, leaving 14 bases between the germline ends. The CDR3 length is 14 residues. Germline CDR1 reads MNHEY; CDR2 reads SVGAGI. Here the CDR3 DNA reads TGTGCCAGCAGTAATAACCGGGACACCACTGAAGCTTTCTTT. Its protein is CASSNNRDTTEAFF.

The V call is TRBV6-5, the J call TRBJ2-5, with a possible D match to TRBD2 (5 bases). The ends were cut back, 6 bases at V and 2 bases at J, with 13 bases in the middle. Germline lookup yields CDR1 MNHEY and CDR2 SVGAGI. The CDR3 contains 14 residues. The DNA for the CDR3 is TGTGCCAGCAGCCCGGACTTAAATCAAGAGACCCAGTACTTC. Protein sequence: CASSPDLNQETQYF.

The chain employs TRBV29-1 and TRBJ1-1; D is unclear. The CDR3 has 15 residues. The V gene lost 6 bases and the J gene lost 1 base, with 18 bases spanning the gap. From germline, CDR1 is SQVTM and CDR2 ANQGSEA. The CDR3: CSVPPSRARNTEAFF. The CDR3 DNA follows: TGCAGCGTACCCCCCTCTCGGGCGAGGAACACTGAAGCTTTCTTT. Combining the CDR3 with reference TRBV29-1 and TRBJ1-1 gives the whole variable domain SAVISQKPSRDICQRGTSLTIQCQVDSQVTMMFWYRQQPGQSLTLIATANQGSEATYESGFVIDKFPISRPNLTFSTLTVSNMSPEDSSIYLCSVPPSRARNTEAFFGQGTRLTVV.

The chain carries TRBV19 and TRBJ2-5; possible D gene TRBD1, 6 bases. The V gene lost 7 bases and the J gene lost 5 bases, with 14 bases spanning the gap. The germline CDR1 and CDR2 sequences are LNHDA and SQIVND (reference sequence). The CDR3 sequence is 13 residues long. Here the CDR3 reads CASKVGAGETQYF. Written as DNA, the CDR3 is TGTGCCAGTAAGGTGGGGGCTGGGGAGACCCAGTACTTC.

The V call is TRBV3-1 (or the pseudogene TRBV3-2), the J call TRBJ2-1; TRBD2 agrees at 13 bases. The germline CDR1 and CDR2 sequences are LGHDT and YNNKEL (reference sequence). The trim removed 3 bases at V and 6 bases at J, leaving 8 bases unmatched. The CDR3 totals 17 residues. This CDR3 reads CASSQTLGLAGANEQFF. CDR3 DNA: TGTGCCAGCAGCCAGACTCTCGGACTAGCGGGAGCCAATGAGCAGTTCTTC.

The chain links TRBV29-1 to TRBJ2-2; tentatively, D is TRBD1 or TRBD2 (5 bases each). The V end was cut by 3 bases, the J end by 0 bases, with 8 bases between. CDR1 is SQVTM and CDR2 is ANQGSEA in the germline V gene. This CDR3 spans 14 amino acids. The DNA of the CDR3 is TGCAGCGTTGATAGAGGGGCGAACACCGGGGAGCTGTTTTTT. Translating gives CSVDRGANTGELFF.

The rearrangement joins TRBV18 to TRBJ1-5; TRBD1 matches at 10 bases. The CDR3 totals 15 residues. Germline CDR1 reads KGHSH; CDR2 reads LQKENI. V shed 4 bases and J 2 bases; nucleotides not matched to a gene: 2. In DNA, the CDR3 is TGTGCCAGCTCACTTGGGACAGGGGGCAATCAGCCCCAGCATTTT. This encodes CASSLGTGGNQPQHF.

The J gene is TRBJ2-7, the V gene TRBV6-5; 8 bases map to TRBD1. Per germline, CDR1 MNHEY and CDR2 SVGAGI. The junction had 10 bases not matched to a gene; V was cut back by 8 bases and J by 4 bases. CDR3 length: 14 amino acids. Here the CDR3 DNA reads TGTGCCAGCGTTCCCCACAGGGGGAGGTACGAGCAGTACTTC. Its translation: CASVPHRGRYEQYF.

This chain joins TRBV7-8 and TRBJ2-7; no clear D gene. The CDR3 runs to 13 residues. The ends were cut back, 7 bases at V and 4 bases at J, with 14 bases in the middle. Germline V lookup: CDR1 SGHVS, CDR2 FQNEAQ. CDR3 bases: TGTGCCAGCACCCCGGCCCTTTCTTACGAGCAGTACTTC. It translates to CASTPALSYEQYF.

The CDR3 loop is CASSYQVSPQFF. The DNA for the CDR3 is TGTGCCAGCAGTTATCAGGTCTCGCCGCAGTTCTTC. The chain combines TRBV6-2 or TRBV6-3 with TRBJ2-1, with no clear D. Germline CDR1 reads MNHEY; CDR2 reads SVGEGT. The CDR3 covers 12 residues. Trimming took off 3 bases at V and 12 bases at J, with 12 bases between the two ends.